Listed here are 21 T cell receptor beta chains from one sample, sequenced in a study of OX40 agonist ivuxolimab in advanced cancers. Some clones are missing from TCRdb's copy, which holds only in-frame ones; the method was immunoSEQ multiplex PCR. The sample consists of 60,000 to 70,000 clones, 85% to 90% of them appearing once. The material sequenced was CD4+ or CD8+ T cells sorted from blood, taken in a trial of the OX40 agonist ivuxolimab. The source of these receptors is an adult with an advanced solid tumor such as melanoma, head and neck, liver or kidney cancer.

This chain links TRBV4-1 with TRBJ2-7; tentative D call: TRBD2 (6 bases). Per the germline V gene, CDR1 is MGHRA and CDR2 is YSYEKL. CDR3 length: 19 residues. V dropped 0 bases and J dropped 1 base, with 22 bases sitting between them. The CDR3 loop reads CASSQDRRGYSTLSYEQYF. DNA of the CDR3: TGCGCCAGCAGCCAAGATAGGCGGGGATACTCCACCCTTTCCTACGAGCAGTACTTC.

V gene TRBV10-1 combines with J gene TRBJ1-5; no definite D call. The germline CDR1 and CDR2 sequences are WNHNN and SYGVQD (reference sequence). Between the trimmed V and J ends, which lost 6 bases and 2 bases, there was a span of 17 bases. The CDR3 length is 16 residues. The CDR3 loop is CASSRQEGSGNQPQHF. In DNA form, the CDR3 reads TGCGCCAGCAGCAGACAAGAGGGTAGTGGCAATCAGCCCCAGCATTTT.

V is TRBV6-1 and J is TRBJ1-1, with D perhaps TRBD1 (6 bases). The CDR3 is 14 residues long. Germline V CDR1 and CDR2: MNHNS, SASEGT. The V and J ends lost 6 bases and 0 bases respectively, with 11 bases between them. The CDR3 DNA reads as TGTGCCAGCAGGGTGACAGGTTTGAACACTGAAGCTTTCTTT. This gives the protein CASRVTGLNTEAFF.

The chain couples TRBV6-5 to TRBJ2-7; TRBD1 matches 8 bases. This CDR3 spans 15 amino acids. J gave up 4 bases and V 4 bases, and 9 bases lay outside the gene matches. Germline V gives CDR1 MNHEY, CDR2 SVGAGI. This CDR3 reads CASSFLTGESYEQYF. Here the CDR3 DNA reads TGTGCCAGCAGTTTCCTGACAGGGGAGTCTTACGAGCAGTACTTC.

The CDR3 DNA reads TGTGCCAGCAGCTTAGAGGAAGTTCCGGCCACTGAAGCTTTCTTT. Encoded protein: CASSLEEVPATEAFF. The genes are TRBV11-3 and TRBJ1-1, with D uncertain. The germline V and J ends were trimmed by 0 bases and 4 bases, with 12 bases remaining between them. The CDR3 is made up of 15 amino acids. Per germline, CDR1 SGHNT and CDR2 YENEEA.

This chain connects TRBV28 to TRBJ1-1; no reliable D call. The V end lost 6 bases, the J end lost 1 base, and 12 bases lay between the germline ends. Germline V CDR1 and CDR2: MDHEN, SYDVKM. The CDR3 length is 14 residues. The CDR3 DNA reads TGTGCCAGCAGGCCGTCGGGTCGGAACACTGAAGCTTTCTTT. It yields the protein CASRPSGRNTEAFF.

On this clone itself: Other DNA sequences in this sample translate to the same CDR3. The rearrangement joins TRBV19 to TRBJ2-2; no clear D. Germline values: CDR1 LNHDA, CDR2 SQIVND (reference sequence). V was trimmed by 3 bases and J by 1 base, leaving 6 bases between them. The CDR3 runs 14 residues. CDR3 nucleotides: TGTGCCAGTAGTATTCGCGGGAACACCGGGGAGCTGTTTTTT. Protein sequence: CASSIRGNTGELFF.

This clone was detected a few times. This sequence joins TRBV5-1 and TRBJ2-5; weak D call: TRBD1 (6 bases). The CDR3 has 14 amino acids. Looked up from germline, CDR1 is SGHRS and CDR2 is YFSETQ. V shed 2 bases and J shed 4 bases, with 12 bases lying between them. The CDR3 coding sequence is TGCGCCAGCAGCTTTAATCTCAGGGGAGAGACCCAGTACTTC. This translates into CASSFNLRGETQYF.

This clone was observed once. The V and J genes are TRBV5-3 and TRBJ1-5, with D maybe TRBD1 (5 bases). TRBV5-3 is classed as an ORF, of uncertain function. The CDR3 extends over 18 amino acids. V dropped 2 bases and J dropped 5 bases, with 23 bases sitting between them. The chain's CDR3 is CARSFLKYRIWDDQPQHF. The CDR3 region has the DNA TGTGCCAGAAGCTTCCTAAAGTACAGGATCTGGGACGATCAGCCCCAGCATTTT.

This rearrangement joins TRBV6-5 to TRBJ2-3; the match to TRBD2 covers 8 bases. With V trimmed by 5 bases and J by 0 bases, 4 bases remained unmatched. CDR1 is MNHEY, CDR2 SVGAGI, per germline. The CDR3 sequence is 15 residues long. The CDR3 region is CASSGGGYSTDTQYF. As DNA, the CDR3 is TGTGCCAGCAGTGGCGGGGGGTATAGCACAGATACGCAGTATTTT.

V is TRBV6-1 and J is TRBJ1-2; 7 bases map to TRBD1. Germline values: CDR1 MNHNS, CDR2 SASEGT. V lost 0 bases to trimming and J lost 8 bases; unmatched junction nucleotides: 6. The CDR3 runs 14 residues. The CDR3 here is CASSEAEGAKGYTF. The CDR3 DNA follows: TGTGCCAGCAGTGAAGCTGAGGGGGCGAAGGGCTACACCTTC.

This chain connects TRBV28 to TRBJ2-5; TRBD2 might be the D (6 bases). Germline V gene sequence: CDR1 MDHEN, CDR2 SYDVKM. V gave up 5 bases and J gave up 5 bases, with 15 bases separating them. The CDR3 has 14 residues. The CDR3 coding sequence is TGTGCCAGCAGTGGCGGAGGGGCCTCGGAGACCCAGTACTTC. This sequence encodes CASSGGGASETQYF.

The CDR3 here is CASSPRDMWSTEAFF. In DNA form, the CDR3 reads TGCGCCAGCAGCCCCCGAGACATGTGGAGCACTGAAGCTTTCTTT. This rearrangement joins TRBV5-1 to TRBJ1-1; D unclear. V was shortened by 4 bases and J by 4 bases, with 17 bases between the two germline ends. Germline assignment: CDR1 SGHRS and CDR2 YFSETQ. CDR3 size: 15 residues. The full variable domain, with the rest looked up from reference TRBV5-1 and TRBJ1-1, is KAGVTQTPRYLIKTRGQQVTLSCSPISGHRSVSWYQQTPGQGLQFLFEYFSETQRNKGNFPGRFSGRQFSNSRSEMNVSTLELGDSALYLCASSPRDMWSTEAFFGQGTRLTVV.

The rearrangement joins TRBV13 to TRBJ2-2; a weak D match, TRBD2 (5 bases). Trimming took off 3 bases at V and 0 bases at J, with 11 bases between the two ends. The CDR3 contains 16 residues. Germline-derived CDR1 and CDR2 are PRHDT and FYEKMQ (reference sequence). The CDR3 sequence is CASSFVRRSNTGELFF. The CDR3 region has the DNA TGTGCCAGCAGCTTTGTCAGGAGGTCGAACACCGGGGAGCTGTTTTTT.

This chain joins TRBV15 and TRBJ1-3, with TRBD1 matching 9 bases. V was clipped by 8 bases and J by 3 bases; unmatched bases: 8. Germline CDR1 is LNHNV and CDR2 is YYDKDF (reference sequence). CDR3 size: 15 residues. As DNA, the CDR3 is TGTGCCACCGCAATGGACAGGGGCCATGGAAACACCATATATTTT. It is translated as CATAMDRGHGNTIYF.

This clone has only a few counts. The V gene is TRBV2, the J gene TRBJ1-5; D gene uncertain. V lost 6 bases and J 4 bases, leaving 10 bases between the germline ends. The CDR3 has 13 amino acids. Looked up from germline, CDR1 is SNHLY and CDR2 is FYNNEI. The CDR3 spells CASSLQLNQPQHF. The CDR3 nucleotides are TGTGCCAGCAGCTTGCAGCTAAATCAGCCCCAGCATTTT.

This chain joins TRBV19 and TRBJ1-2; perhaps TRBD1 as D (6 bases). Germline CDR1 reads LNHDA; CDR2 reads SQIVND (reference sequence). Trimming removed 7 bases from V and 2 bases from J, with 17 bases in between. The CDR3 has 15 residues. The CDR3 loop reads CASTMPRTANYGYTF. For the CDR3, the DNA is TGTGCCAGTACCATGCCTAGGACAGCGAACTATGGCTACACCTTC.

The J gene is TRBJ1-5, the V gene TRBV6-1, with 7 bases that match TRBD1. The CDR3 is 14 residues long. The germline V gene encodes CDR1 MNHNS and CDR2 SASEGT. The V and J ends lost 7 bases and 2 bases, in that order; junction bases with no gene match: 5. For the CDR3, the DNA is TGTGCCAGCAATCGGCAGGGGGGCAATCAGCCCCAGCATTTT. Protein product: CASNRQGGNQPQHF.

The V call is TRBV12-5, the J call TRBJ1-5; tentatively, D is TRBD1 (5 bases). CDR1 is LGHNT, CDR2 FRNRAP, per germline. Trimming pared 0 bases from V and 0 bases from J, leaving 9 bases between. The CDR3 contains 16 residues. The CDR3 nucleotides read TGTGCTAGTGGTTTGGTAAGGGGATCTAGCAATCAGCCCCAGCATTTT. It is translated as CASGLVRGSSNQPQHF.

V and J are TRBV5-6 and TRBJ2-1; 9 nucleotides agree with TRBD1. V was clipped by 5 bases and J by 0 bases; unmatched bases: 3. This CDR3 region has 15 residues. Germline CDR1 is SGHDT and CDR2 is YYEEEE. Here the CDR3 DNA reads TGTGCCAGCAGGCCGACAGGGGGCTCCTACAATGAGCAGTTCTTC. Translation gives CASRPTGGSYNEQFF.

The rearrangement links TRBV6-6 to TRBJ2-4; TRBD1 might be the D (7 bases). Trimming shortened V by 5 bases and J by 0 bases, and 14 bases separated the two germline ends. There are 16 residues in the CDR3. Germline assignment: CDR1 MNHNY and CDR2 SVGAGI (reference sequence). The CDR3 coding sequence is TGTGCCAGCAGTGCCCGACAGGGACTAGCCAAAAACATTCAGTACTTC. Translation gives CASSARQGLAKNIQYF.